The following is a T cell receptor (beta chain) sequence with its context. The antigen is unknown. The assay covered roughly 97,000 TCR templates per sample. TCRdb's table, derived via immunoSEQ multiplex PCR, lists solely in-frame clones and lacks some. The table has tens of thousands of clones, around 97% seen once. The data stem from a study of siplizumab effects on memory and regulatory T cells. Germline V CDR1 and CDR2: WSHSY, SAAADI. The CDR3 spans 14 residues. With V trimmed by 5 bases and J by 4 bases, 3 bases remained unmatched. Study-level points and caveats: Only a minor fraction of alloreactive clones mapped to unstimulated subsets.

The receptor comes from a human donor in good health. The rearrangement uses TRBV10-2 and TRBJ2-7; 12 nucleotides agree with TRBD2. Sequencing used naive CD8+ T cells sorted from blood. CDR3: CASSPTSGSYEQYF. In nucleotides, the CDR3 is TGCGCCAGCAGTCCGACTAGCGGGAGTTACGAGCAGTACTTC.